The clone carrying this T cell receptor (beta chain) was seen only once. The table came from immunoSEQ multiplex PCR; TCRdb's copy has only in-frame clones and leaves some out. The data show under 300,000 clones, 80% to 90% seen once. Trimming shortened V by 5 bases and J by 9 bases, and 10 bases separated the two germline ends. The CDR3 is 12 amino acids. CDR1 and CDR2 from the germline V gene are SEHNR and FQNEAQ (reference sequence). This sample was included in a study of blood T cell repertoires in COVID-19. The clonotype was recovered from a man aged 18-30 years who had recovered from COVID-19. The sequenced material came from PBMCs or T cells enriched from blood (not recorded which). This sequence joins TRBV7-9 and TRBJ1-4; D call uncertain. The CDR3 region is CASSPARKKLFF. In nucleotides, the CDR3 is TGTGCCAGCAGCCCGGCGAGGAAAAAACTGTTTTTT.